Below, 29 T cell receptor beta chains from the same sample are listed, as sequenced in a study of identical twins. TCRdb reanalysed the 5' RACE reads using MiXCR and keeps one entry per CDR3 protein. The sample gives fewer than 350 distinct CDR3 sequences, 95% of which show up once; about 12% is in the top ten. Sequencing was performed on PBMCs. The receptors here all came from a woman aged 18-29 years in good health. This table probably holds off-target reads from a library built for another chain.

This clonotype was found once. The gene calls are TRBV23-1 and TRBJ2-1; D unresolved. TRBV23-1 is designated an ORF whose function remains uncertain. The CDR3 covers 10 residues. Between the trimmed V and J ends, which lost 6 bases and 12 bases, there was a span of 9 bases. In DNA, the CDR3 is TGCGCCAGCAGCCAGGATGTGCAGTTCTTC. Translated, it gives CASSQDVQFF.

The genes are TRBV29-1 and TRBJ2-1; D unresolved. The V gene lost 7 bases and the J gene lost 9 bases, with 10 bases spanning the gap. The germline V gene has CDR1 SQVTM and CDR2 ANQGSEA. The CDR3 spans 10 residues. Written as DNA, the CDR3 is TGCAGCGGCCTGTGGGGTGAGCAGTTCTTC. It yields the protein CSGLWGEQFF.

The chain uses TRBV5-6 and TRBJ2-3; no reliable D call. The CDR3 loop spans 13 amino acids. Germline CDR1 SGHDT, CDR2 YYEEEE. Trimming left V 0 bases short and J 2 bases short, with 4 bases between. CDR3 sequence (DNA): TGTGCCAGCAGCTTGGAAGTCACAGATACGCAGTATTTT. Its protein product is CASSLEVTDTQYF.

This chain links TRBV9 with TRBJ2-2, with D perhaps TRBD1 (6 bases). V dropped 3 bases and J dropped 4 bases, with 10 bases sitting between them. Per the germline V gene, CDR1 is SGDLS and CDR2 is YYNGEE. This CDR3 region has 14 residues. The CDR3 bases are TGTGCCAGCAGCGCCGGACAGTCCACCGGGGAGCTGTTTTTT. Translated: CASSAGQSTGELFF.

The chain couples TRBV12-3 or TRBV12-4 to TRBJ2-1; D is uncertain. The CDR3 has 11 amino acids. Trimming took off 1 base at V and 6 bases at J, with 1 base between the two ends. DNA of the CDR3: TGTGCCAGCAGTTTAGTCAATGAGCAGTTCTTC. This encodes CASSLVNEQFF.

This clonotype was observed once. The gene calls are TRBV7-9 and TRBJ1-1; D is uncertain. Germline V gene sequence: CDR1 SEHNR, CDR2 FQNEAQ (reference sequence). The CDR3 is made up of 16 amino acids. Trimming cost V 2 bases and J 1 base, with 14 bases left between them. DNA of the CDR3: TGTGCCAGCAGCTTATTTCGGTCTGGAGGGAACACTGAAGCTTTCTTT. The encoded protein is CASSLFRSGGNTEAFF.

About this clonotype itself: A read error may account for a junction end that differs from germline. V gene TRBV13 combines with J gene TRBJ1-5, with D uncertain. Germline V gene lookup returns CDR1 PRHDT and CDR2 FYEKMQ (reference sequence). CDR3 length equals 16 residues. The DNA of the CDR3 is TGTGCCCCAAGGACCGAATCTAACTTTGGAAATGAGAAATTAACCTTT. Encoded protein: CAPRTESNFGNEKLTF.

The chain employs TRBV11-1 and TRBJ2-1; D is ambiguous. The germline V and J ends were trimmed by 0 bases and 9 bases, with 15 bases remaining between them. The CDR3 runs 15 residues. The germline CDR1 and CDR2 sequences are SGHAT and FQDESV (reference sequence). In nucleotides, the CDR3 is TGTGCCAGCAGCTTAGCGGTCGGCTGGGCTACTGAGCAGTTCTTC. Protein: CASSLAVGWATEQFF.

The rearrangement joins TRBV4-1 to TRBJ2-7; D unclear. Germline V gene data show CDR1 as MGHRA and CDR2 as YSYEKL. The germline V and J ends were trimmed by 3 bases and 1 base, with 10 bases remaining between them. The CDR3 spans 14 residues. The CDR3 reads CASSQAFQSYEQYF. DNA of the CDR3: TGCGCCAGCAGCCAGGCCTTTCAGTCCTACGAGCAGTACTTC.

The chain is built from TRBV28 and TRBJ2-3, with TRBD2 matching over 10 bases. The junction had 9 bases not matched to a gene; V was cut back by 0 bases and J by 0 bases. This CDR3 is 19 amino acids long. From germline, CDR1 is MDHEN and CDR2 SYDVKM. CDR3 protein: CASSLWASGGSASTDTQYF. In DNA, the CDR3 is TGTGCCAGCAGTTTATGGGCTAGCGGGGGAAGTGCTAGCACAGATACGCAGTATTTT.

V is TRBV7-9 and J is TRBJ2-5; either TRBD1 or TRBD2 may fit D (5 bases each). V was trimmed by 0 bases and J by 7 bases, leaving 15 bases between them. The CDR3 loop spans 15 amino acids. The germline V gene has CDR1 SEHNR and CDR2 FQNEAQ (reference sequence). CDR3 in DNA: TGTGCCAGCAGCTTAGCGGTGGGGGAAGACGTGACCCAGTACTTC. Translated: CASSLAVGEDVTQYF.

V is TRBV19 and J is TRBJ2-7; maybe TRBD1 (5 bases). Germline assignment: CDR1 LNHDA and CDR2 SQIVND (reference sequence). The CDR3 is 13 residues long. Trimming took off 1 base at V and 4 bases at J, with 8 bases between the two ends. Written as DNA, the CDR3 is TGTGCCAGTAGTATAGGGGCAGGGTACGAGCAGTACTTC. Its translation is CASSIGAGYEQYF.

The chain employs TRBV9 and TRBJ2-1; D ambiguous. Deletions cut 7 bases from V and 4 bases from J, with 6 bases between. CDR1 SGDLS and CDR2 YYNGEE come from the germline V gene. This CDR3 contains 11 residues. The CDR3 sequence is CASGKYNEQFF. The CDR3 DNA reads TGTGCCAGCGGGAAGTACAATGAGCAGTTCTTC.

CDR3 loop: CASSLSGGLYEQYF. The CDR3 nucleotides read TGTGCCAGCAGCTTATCAGGGGGCCTGTACGAGCAGTACTTC. The rearrangement joins TRBV7-6 to TRBJ2-7, with TRBD1 matching over 8 bases. Germline V lookup: CDR1 SGHVS, CDR2 FNYEAQ. This CDR3 spans 14 amino acids. V shed 2 bases and J 4 bases; nucleotides not matched to a gene: 4.

This clonotype was seen just once. The chain employs TRBV7-8 and TRBJ2-3, with 7 bases matching TRBD2. Germline-derived CDR1 and CDR2 are SGHVS and FQNEAQ. V was clipped by 5 bases and J by 6 bases; unmatched bases: 11. This CDR3 contains 15 residues. CDR3: CASSGLHGRLDTQYF. The CDR3 region has the DNA TGTGCCAGCAGCGGCTTACACGGGAGGTTGGATACGCAGTATTTT.

The rearrangement links TRBV2 to TRBJ2-7; 8 bases are a match to TRBD1. Germline trimming cut 3 bases from V and 2 bases from J; bases unmatched to any gene: 3. CDR1 SNHLY and CDR2 FYNNEI come from the germline V gene. The CDR3 totals 14 residues. CDR3 region: CASSDRTGTYEQYF. The CDR3 bases are TGTGCCAGCAGTGATCGGACAGGGACCTACGAGCAGTACTTC.

The gene calls are TRBV29-1 and TRBJ2-1; D is unclear. V gave up 6 bases and J gave up 7 bases, with 16 bases separating them. Germline V gene data show CDR1 as SQVTM and CDR2 as ANQGSEA. The CDR3 has 13 amino acids. The DNA of the CDR3 is TGCAGCGTGCGCAACACCCCGGCAAATGAGCAGTTCTTC. As protein: CSVRNTPANEQFF.

The rearrangement uses TRBV30 and TRBJ2-7; no clear D. This CDR3 is 14 amino acids long. V was trimmed by 1 base and J by 7 bases, leaving 17 bases between them. Germline V lookup: CDR1 GTSNPN, CDR2 SVGIG (reference sequence). CDR3 sequence reads: CAWSAGVLPREQYF. In DNA, the CDR3 is TGTGCCTGGAGTGCTGGGGTTCTACCAAGGGAGCAGTACTTC.

The V gene is TRBV6-5, the J gene TRBJ2-4, with D possibly TRBD1 on 6 matching bases. This CDR3 contains 13 residues. V gave up 8 bases and J gave up 6 bases, with 14 bases separating them. From germline, CDR1 is MNHEY and CDR2 SVGAGI. The CDR3 DNA reads as TGTGCCAGCGCCTTACAGGGTTCAAACATTCAGTACTTC. Protein product: CASALQGSNIQYF.

This clonotype was seen a single time. This rearrangement joins TRBV30 to TRBJ1-2; D remains unclear. Germline lookup yields CDR1 GTSNPN and CDR2 SVGIG (reference sequence). Trimming cost V 0 bases and J 7 bases, with 12 bases left between them. The CDR3 is 13 amino acids. The CDR3 coding sequence is TGTGCCTGGAGTGTACTACCGACCCTTGGCTACACCTTC. Protein product: CAWSVLPTLGYTF.

This rearrangement joins TRBV5-1 to TRBJ2-7, with D perhaps TRBD1 (7 bases). V was trimmed by 4 bases and J by 2 bases, leaving 10 bases between them. Germline loops: CDR1 SGHRS, CDR2 YFSETQ. The CDR3 has 13 amino acids. CDR3 loop: CASSLRGAYEQYF. CDR3 nucleotide sequence: TGCGCCAGCAGCCTCAGGGGGGCCTACGAGCAGTACTTC.

The chain has TRBV7-9 and TRBJ2-3; maybe TRBD2 (6 bases). The CDR3 has 15 amino acids. Germline assignment: CDR1 SEHNR and CDR2 FQNEAQ (reference sequence). V was trimmed by 8 bases and J by 4 bases, leaving 19 bases between them. The CDR3: CASSLGASEADTQYF. The CDR3, as DNA: TGTGCCAGCTCCTTAGGGGCTAGCGAAGCAGATACGCAGTATTTT.

This chain joins TRBV6-1 and TRBJ2-1, with D unresolved. The CDR3 runs to 15 residues. Germline V lookup: CDR1 MNHNS, CDR2 SASEGT. V was clipped by 1 base and J by 0 bases, with 7 bases between them. The CDR3 DNA is TGTGCCAGCAGTGAAGAAATGAGCTCCTACAATGAGCAGTTCTTC. Translation: CASSEEMSSYNEQFF.

CDR3 loop: CASSVEGTGANVLTF. The CDR3 bases are TGCGCCAGCAGTGTTGAGGGCACTGGGGCCAACGTCCTGACTTTC. The V gene is TRBV10-1, the J gene TRBJ2-6, with D perhaps matching TRBD2 (5 bases). CDR3 length equals 15 residues. Germline CDR1 and CDR2: WNHNN and SYGVQD (reference sequence). Trimming removed 4 bases at V and 2 bases at J, with 9 bases between.

The chain recombines TRBV7-3 with TRBJ2-7; possibly TRBD1 for D (6 bases). With 3 bases removed from V and 2 bases from J, the gap between germline ends came to 11 bases. This CDR3 comprises 14 residues. The germline V gene encodes CDR1 SGHTA and CDR2 FQGTGA. The chain's CDR3 is CASSLDAGAYEQYF. CDR3 DNA: TGTGCCAGCAGCTTGGATGCAGGGGCCTACGAGCAGTACTTC.

The chain joins TRBV13 to TRBJ2-2, with 10 bases that match TRBD1. Germline CDR1 reads PRHDT; CDR2 reads FYEKMQ (reference sequence). V trimming: 5 bases; J trimming: 4 bases; junction bases outside the gene matches: 4. The CDR3 spans 15 residues. CDR3 DNA sequence: TGTGCCAGCAGCATCGGGACAGGGGTCACCGGGGAGCTGTTTTTT. Translating it yields CASSIGTGVTGELFF.

The chain employs TRBV27 and TRBJ2-1; D perhaps matches TRBD1 (6 bases). The CDR3 is 15 residues long. Trimming cost V 1 base and J 4 bases, with 11 bases left between them. Germline V gene lookup returns CDR1 MNHEY and CDR2 SMNVEV (reference sequence). The DNA for the CDR3 is TGTGCCAGCAGTTTATTTGGGACACTGTACAATGAGCAGTTCTTC. Protein sequence: CASSLFGTLYNEQFF.

V gene TRBV19 combines with J gene TRBJ1-5; D ambiguous. This CDR3 comprises 15 residues. Trimming shortened V by 5 bases and J by 0 bases, and 11 bases separated the two germline ends. CDR1 is LNHDA and CDR2 is SQIVND in the germline V gene (reference sequence). The CDR3 bases are TGTGCCAGTAGTTGGGCACCTTATAGCAATCAGCCCCAGCATTTT. Its protein is CASSWAPYSNQPQHF. The full variable domain, rest sourced from reference TRBV19 and TRBJ1-5, is DGGITQSPKYLFRKEGQNVTLSCEQNLNHDAMYWYRQDPGQGLRLIYYSQIVNDFQKGDIAEGYSVSREKKESFPLTVTSAQKNPTAFYLCASSWAPYSNQPQHFGDGTRLSIL.

The V gene is TRBV29-1, the J gene TRBJ2-3; D not certain. Germline V gene sequence: CDR1 SQVTM, CDR2 ANQGSEA. Trimming removed 0 bases from V and 0 bases from J, with 7 bases in between. The CDR3 totals 14 residues. The CDR3 DNA follows: TGCAGCGTTGAAGATGGGTACAGCACAGATACGCAGTATTTT. Translation gives CSVEDGYSTDTQYF.